This is a list of T cell receptor beta chains from one sample in a study of cytomegalovirus exposure and HLA in healthy donors. TCRdb's copy holds only in-frame clones and misses some; the assay was immunoSEQ multiplex PCR. The table lists 150,000 to 200,000 clones, over 70% of them singletons. Sequenced: PBMCs. The receptors originated from a man aged 18 to 30 in good health and CMV-seropositive. Both conserved end residues are part of each CDR3. D genes are given only for firm matches. Where a row states a size, it is once, few, many or the class of an expanded clone; other rows omit it.

v_gene: TRBV7-6
abundance: .
j_gene: TRBJ2-3
d_gene: TRBD2
CDR3aa: CASSILAGHTDTQYF
CDR3nt: TGTGCCAGCAGCATCCTAGCGGGACACACAGATACGCAGTATTTT

v_gene: TRBV4-2
abundance: .
j_gene: TRBJ1-5
d_gene: .
CDR3aa: CASSPRGGTDSNQPQHF
CDR3nt: TGTGCCAGCAGCCCCAGGGGTGGGACGGATAGCAATCAGCCCCAGCATTTT

v_gene: TRBV19
abundance: .
j_gene: TRBJ1-1
d_gene: .
CDR3aa: CASSLGKGLTEAFF
CDR3nt: TGTGCCAGTAGTTTGGGTAAGGGGCTCACTGAAGCTTTCTTT

v_gene: TRBV7-3
abundance: .
j_gene: TRBJ2-2
d_gene: .
CDR3aa: CASSFEYTGELFF
CDR3nt: TGTGCCAGCAGCTTTGAGTACACCGGGGAGCTGTTTTTT

v_gene: TRBV30
abundance: .
j_gene: TRBJ2-3
d_gene: .
CDR3aa: CALGGADTQYF
CDR3nt: TGTGCCCTAGGGGGGGCAGATACGCAGTATTTT

v_gene: TRBV30
abundance: .
j_gene: TRBJ2-1
d_gene: TRBD2
CDR3aa: CAGTSGGYNEQFF
CDR3nt: TGTGCTGGGACTAGCGGGGGCTACAATGAGCAGTTCTTC

v_gene: TRBV30
abundance: .
j_gene: TRBJ2-1
d_gene: TRBD1
CDR3aa: CAWSVRQGSYNEQFF
CDR3nt: TGTGCCTGGAGTGTGAGACAGGGTTCCTACAATGAGCAGTTCTTC

v_gene: TRBV12-5
abundance: .
j_gene: TRBJ2-1
d_gene: .
CDR3aa: CASGPGTYNEQFF
CDR3nt: TGTGCTAGTGGTCCCGGGACCTACAATGAGCAGTTCTTC

v_gene: TRBV7-9
abundance: few
j_gene: TRBJ2-2
d_gene: TRBD1
CDR3aa: CASSPGQYGELFF
CDR3nt: TGTGCCAGCAGCCCGGGACAGTACGGGGAGCTGTTTTTT

v_gene: TRBV30
abundance: .
j_gene: TRBJ2-3
d_gene: TRBD2
CDR3aa: CAWSEGLAGDTQYF
CDR3nt: TGTGCCTGGAGTGAAGGACTAGCGGGGGATACGCAGTATTTT

v_gene: TRBV4-1
abundance: few
j_gene: TRBJ2-7
d_gene: .
CDR3aa: CASSQDGSGFYEQYF
CDR3nt: TGCGCCAGCAGCCAAGATGGGTCGGGGTTCTACGAGCAGTACTTC

v_gene: TRBV4-3
abundance: .
j_gene: TRBJ2-1
d_gene: TRBD1
CDR3aa: CASSQDLRQGSYNEQFF
CDR3nt: TGCGCCAGCAGCCAAGATCTGAGACAGGGCTCCTACAATGAGCAGTTCTTC

v_gene: TRBV5-1
abundance: .
j_gene: TRBJ2-3
d_gene: .
CDR3aa: CASSLSGGSDTQYF
CDR3nt: TGCGCCAGCAGCTTGAGTGGGGGGTCAGATACGCAGTATTTT

v_gene: TRBV5-8
abundance: .
j_gene: TRBJ2-7
d_gene: TRBD1
CDR3aa: CASSPTGTHEQYF
CDR3nt: TGTGCCAGCAGCCCGACAGGGACCCACGAGCAGTACTTC

v_gene: TRBV6-6
abundance: .
j_gene: TRBJ2-2
d_gene: .
CDR3aa: CASLRGSGPNTGELFF
CDR3nt: TGTGCCAGCCTACGGGGGTCGGGGCCGAACACCGGGGAGCTGTTTTTT

v_gene: TRBV5-8
abundance: .
j_gene: TRBJ1-6
d_gene: .
CDR3aa: CASSLRQGSIDSPLHF
CDR3nt: TGTGCCAGCAGCTTGCGTCAGGGGTCCATAGATTCACCCCTCCACTTT

v_gene: TRBV6-1
abundance: .
j_gene: TRBJ2-7
d_gene: TRBD1
CDR3aa: CASSGTKDRGLLREQYF
CDR3nt: TGTGCCAGCAGTGGAACGAAGGACAGGGGGCTTCTTCGCGAGCAGTACTTC

v_gene: TRBV5-1
abundance: .
j_gene: TRBJ2-7
d_gene: TRBD2
CDR3aa: CASSPTSPMSGGYEQYF
CDR3nt: TGCGCCAGCAGCCCAACTAGCCCGATGAGCGGGGGCTACGAGCAGTACTTC

v_gene: TRBV19
abundance: .
j_gene: TRBJ2-3
d_gene: TRBD2
CDR3aa: CASRGRESDTQYF
CDR3nt: TGTGCCAGTCGAGGGAGGGAGTCAGATACGCAGTATTTT

v_gene: TRBV19
abundance: once
j_gene: TRBJ2-3
d_gene: TRBD2
CDR3aa: CASMAQLAGGTDTQYF
CDR3nt: TGTGCCAGTATGGCCCAACTAGCGGGAGGAACAGATACGCAGTATTTT

v_gene: TRBV11-3
abundance: .
j_gene: TRBJ2-5
d_gene: .
CDR3aa: CASSATTGRKTQYF
CDR3nt: TGTGCCAGCAGCGCCACGACAGGGAGGAAGACCCAGTACTTC

v_gene: TRBV19
abundance: .
j_gene: TRBJ2-7
d_gene: TRBD1
CDR3aa: CASSIMTGGYEQYF
CDR3nt: TGTGCCAGTAGTATTATGACAGGGGGCTACGAGCAGTACTTC

v_gene: TRBV5-1
abundance: .
j_gene: TRBJ2-5
d_gene: TRBD1
CDR3aa: CASSADRGYQETQYF
CDR3nt: TGCGCCAGCAGCGCGGACAGGGGGTACCAAGAGACCCAGTACTTC

v_gene: TRBV2
abundance: .
j_gene: TRBJ2-1
d_gene: TRBD2
CDR3aa: CASSDRSSGVHEQFF
CDR3nt: TGTGCCAGCAGTGATCGATCCAGCGGGGTCCATGAGCAGTTCTTC

v_gene: TRBV7-2
abundance: .
j_gene: TRBJ2-7
d_gene: TRBD1
CDR3aa: CASSPRQGIYEQYF
CDR3nt: TGTGCCAGCAGCCCGCGACAGGGGATCTACGAGCAGTACTTC

v_gene: TRBV5-1
abundance: .
j_gene: TRBJ2-5
d_gene: TRBD2
CDR3aa: CASSSSSGGQKTQYF
CDR3nt: TGCGCCAGCAGCTCCTCTAGCGGGGGACAGAAGACCCAGTACTTC

v_gene: TRBV6-6
abundance: .
j_gene: TRBJ1-4
d_gene: TRBD1
CDR3aa: CASASPGQKDEKLFF
CDR3nt: TGTGCCAGCGCCTCCCCGGGACAGAAGGATGAAAAACTGTTTTTT

v_gene: TRBV30
abundance: .
j_gene: TRBJ2-2
d_gene: TRBD2
CDR3aa: CAWTALAGEFRGELFF
CDR3nt: TGTGCCTGGACGGCGCTAGCGGGGGAATTTAGGGGGGAGCTGTTTTTT

v_gene: TRBV5-6
abundance: .
j_gene: TRBJ2-5
d_gene: TRBD2
CDR3aa: CASSLETSGGEVETQYF
CDR3nt: TGTGCCAGCAGCTTGGAAACTAGCGGGGGAGAAGTAGAGACCCAGTACTTC

v_gene: TRBV5-1
abundance: .
j_gene: TRBJ2-5
d_gene: TRBD1
CDR3aa: CASSLGQGETQYF
CDR3nt: TGCGCCAGCAGCCTCGGACAGGGGGAGACCCAGTACTTC

v_gene: TRBV5-6
abundance: .
j_gene: TRBJ2-7
d_gene: TRBD2
CDR3aa: CASSGEGMVYEQYF
CDR3nt: TGTGCCAGCAGCGGGGAGGGGATGGTCTACGAGCAGTACTTC

v_gene: TRBV27
abundance: .
j_gene: TRBJ2-2
d_gene: TRBD2
CDR3aa: CASRPGTRLPGELFF
CDR3nt: TGTGCCAGCAGACCCGGGACTAGACTCCCCGGGGAGCTGTTTTTT

v_gene: TRBV6-5
abundance: few
j_gene: TRBJ2-1
d_gene: .
CDR3aa: CASSYPGDYNEQFF
CDR3nt: TGTGCCAGCAGTTACCCCGGGGACTACAATGAGCAGTTCTTC

v_gene: TRBV4-3
abundance: .
j_gene: TRBJ2-7
d_gene: .
CDR3aa: CASSQAGEAHEQYF
CDR3nt: TGCGCCAGCAGCCAAGCCGGGGAGGCCCACGAGCAGTACTTC

v_gene: TRBV10-1
abundance: .
j_gene: TRBJ2-7
d_gene: TRBD2
CDR3aa: CASSQGLAGDEQYF
CDR3nt: TGCGCCAGCAGCCAAGGACTAGCGGGAGACGAGCAGTACTTC

v_gene: TRBV7-9
abundance: .
j_gene: TRBJ1-1
d_gene: .
CDR3aa: CASSFKDGGHTEAFF
CDR3nt: TGTGCCAGCAGCTTTAAGGACGGGGGGCACACTGAAGCTTTCTTT

v_gene: TRBV7-9
abundance: .
j_gene: TRBJ2-7
d_gene: .
CDR3aa: CASSPPSDEQYF
CDR3nt: TGTGCCAGCAGCCCCCCGTCGGACGAGCAGTACTTC

v_gene: TRBV5-4
abundance: .
j_gene: TRBJ2-7
d_gene: TRBD2
CDR3aa: CASNLAGDYEQYF
CDR3nt: TGTGCCAGCAACTTAGCGGGAGACTACGAGCAGTACTTC

v_gene: TRBV6-6
abundance: .
j_gene: TRBJ2-6
d_gene: .
CDR3aa: CASNDFTGPGANVLTF
CDR3nt: TGTGCCAGCAACGACTTTACAGGGCCTGGGGCCAACGTCCTGACTTTC

v_gene: TRBV19
abundance: .
j_gene: TRBJ2-1
d_gene: TRBD2
CDR3aa: CASSITGGRTEQFF
CDR3nt: TGTGCCAGTAGTATAACTGGCGGGAGAACTGAGCAGTTCTTC

v_gene: TRBV27
abundance: .
j_gene: TRBJ1-6
d_gene: TRBD1
CDR3aa: CASSSRTGYLSYNSPLHF
CDR3nt: TGTGCCAGCAGTTCAAGGACAGGTTATCTCTCCTATAATTCACCCCTCCACTTT